A single sample gave rise to the 18 T cell receptor beta chains below, sequenced in a study of Graves' ophthalmopathy and Graves' hyperthyroidism. RNA transcripts yielded amplified TCR beta CDR3 regions. RT-PCR in the first round used HTBI primers; a second-round multiplex PCR followed. MiXCR, applied by TCRdb to the multiplex PCR reads, yields one record per CDR3 protein. The sample records about 500,000 distinct CDR3 sequences, approximately 15% being singletons. Sequencing was done on a sample of blood. The origin of the receptors is a woman aged 25 to 45 with Graves' ophthalmopathy.

This clonotype was recorded at least ten times. V usage is TRBV29-1 and J usage is TRBJ1-1, with TRBD1 as a possible D gene (5 bases). The V and J ends lost 6 bases and 4 bases respectively, with 15 bases between them. The CDR3 length is 13 residues. CDR1 SQVTM and CDR2 ANQGSEA come from the germline V gene. The CDR3 bases are TGCAGCGTAGATCAGGGAGGACGCACTGAAGCTTTCTTT. It codes for CSVDQGGRTEAFF.

This clonotype was observed at least ten times. The chain employs TRBV27 and TRBJ1-1; no definite D call. The CDR3 is made up of 14 amino acids. The V end was cut by 4 bases, the J end by 4 bases, with 13 bases between. Germline CDR1 is MNHEY and CDR2 is SMNVEV (reference sequence). The CDR3 DNA follows: TGTGCCAGCAGTTCCCAAAACTGGGGCACTGAAGCTTTCTTT. Translated: CASSSQNWGTEAFF.

This clonotype was counted only a few times. This chain connects TRBV19 to TRBJ1-2, with D unclear. The CDR3 runs 12 residues. CDR1 and CDR2 from the germline V gene are LNHDA and SQIVND (reference sequence). The V and J ends lost 3 bases and 4 bases respectively, with 6 bases between them. The CDR3: CASSMGGYGYTF. The CDR3 DNA is TGTGCCAGTAGTATGGGCGGCTATGGCTACACCTTC.

Ten or more counts support this clonotype. The chain employs TRBV6-1 and TRBJ2-7; 9 nucleotides line up with TRBD2. This CDR3 spans 15 amino acids. Germline trimming cut 2 bases from V and 8 bases from J; bases unmatched to any gene: 10. CDR1 MNHNS and CDR2 SASEGT come from the germline V gene. CDR3 region: CASSERPSGNRQQYF. For the CDR3, the DNA is TGTGCCAGCAGTGAACGTCCTAGCGGGAACCGACAGCAGTACTTC.

The genes are TRBV7-9 and TRBJ2-7, with TRBD1 matching over 8 bases. Trimming at V came to 9 bases and at J to 6 bases, leaving 7 bases not matched to a gene. The CDR3 has 12 residues. Germline V gene data show CDR1 as SEHNR and CDR2 as FQNEAQ (reference sequence). CDR3 coding DNA: TGTGCCAGTACCGGGACAGGTGGCGAGCAGTACTTC. It yields the protein CASTGTGGEQYF.

Ten or more counts support this clonotype. The J gene is TRBJ2-5, the V gene TRBV13; a weak D match, TRBD1 (7 bases). Germline CDR1 is PRHDT and CDR2 is FYEKMQ (reference sequence). V was clipped by 4 bases and J by 4 bases, with 13 bases between them. The CDR3 runs to 14 residues. CDR3 residues: CASSSRQGGETQYF. CDR3 bases: TGTGCCAGCAGCTCTCGACAGGGAGGAGAGACCCAGTACTTC.

This clonotype was detected many times. At one end, the junction sequence differs from germline, possibly due to a read error. V is TRBV25-1 and J is TRBJ1-5, with D uncertain. The CDR3 has 13 amino acids. CDR1 is MGHDK, CDR2 SYGVNS, per germline. In DNA form, the CDR3 reads TGTGCCAGCAGTGAATTAGGGAATCAGCCCCCGCATTTT. This codes for CASSELGNQPPHF.

The sample holds many counts of this clonotype. Here the CDR3 DNA reads TGCGCCAGCAGCTTGGATTGGGGGGACACTGAAGCTTTCTTT. It is translated as CASSLDWGDTEAFF. This chain connects TRBV5-1 to TRBJ1-1; D is perhaps TRBD1 (5 bases). V was clipped by 0 bases and J by 3 bases, with 9 bases between them. The CDR3 spans 14 residues. CDR1 and CDR2 from the germline V gene are SGHRS and YFSETQ.

The table lists this clonotype with many counts. V gene TRBV11-1 combines with J gene TRBJ1-1; D gene ambiguous. There are 17 residues in the CDR3. CDR1 and CDR2 from the germline V gene are SGHAT and FQDESV (reference sequence). V dropped 5 bases and J dropped 1 base, with 20 bases sitting between them. The CDR3 coding sequence is TGTGCCAGCAGCCCACCTCACCTGAGGTCTACGAACACTGAAGCTTTCTTT. Protein: CASSPPHLRSTNTEAFF.

Notes on this clonotype: This may be a read error: a much more frequent sequence differs by one nucleotide. The rearrangement uses TRBV7-8 and TRBJ2-2, with D perhaps being TRBD1 or TRBD2 (5 bases each). Germline assignment: CDR1 SGHVS and CDR2 FQNEAQ. This CDR3 has 14 amino acids. This CDR3 reads CASSSVRGPGELCF. Here the CDR3 DNA reads TGTGCCAGCAGCTCAGTAAGGGGTCCCGGGGAGCTGTGTTTT. The entire variable domain, with the rest obtained from reference TRBV7-8 and TRBJ2-2, is as follows: GAGVSQSPRYKVAKRGQDVALRCDPISGHVSLFWYQQALGQGPEFLTYFQNEAQLDKSGLPSDRFFAERPEGSVSTLKIQRTQQEDSAVYLCASSSVRGPGELCFGEGSRLTVL.

The chain couples TRBV28 to TRBJ2-5; no definite D call. The CDR3 covers 17 residues. V dropped 5 bases and J dropped 2 bases, with 21 bases sitting between them. Germline V gives CDR1 MDHEN, CDR2 SYDVKM. The CDR3 region is CASSLGWISDAQETQYF. CDR3 sequence (DNA): TGTGCCAGCAGTCTCGGGTGGATTAGTGACGCACAAGAGACCCAGTACTTC.

This clonotype has ten or more counts. J is TRBJ1-5 and V is TRBV6-5; 7 positions agree with TRBD1. Germline CDR1 and CDR2: MNHEY and SVGAGI. This CDR3 spans 14 amino acids. With V trimmed by 4 bases and J by 6 bases, 6 bases remained unmatched. This CDR3 reads CASSSQGGGQPQHF. The DNA of the CDR3 is TGTGCCAGCAGTTCCCAGGGGGGAGGTCAGCCCCAGCATTTT.

The chain joins TRBV19 to TRBJ1-6; possible D gene TRBD1, 6 bases. The CDR3 is made up of 13 amino acids. The V and J ends lost 6 bases and 7 bases respectively, with 10 bases between them. From germline, CDR1 is LNHDA and CDR2 SQIVND (reference sequence). CDR3 residues: CASRRQANSPLHF. In DNA, the CDR3 is TGTGCCAGTAGAAGACAGGCCAATTCACCCCTCCACTTT.

Ten or more counts support this clonotype. The chain links TRBV18 to TRBJ1-2; no reliable D call. CDR3 length: 11 amino acids. CDR1 is KGHSH, CDR2 LQKENI, per germline. V was clipped by 3 bases and J by 10 bases, with 9 bases between them. The CDR3 sequence is CASSPAGSYTF. CDR3 DNA: TGTGCCAGCTCACCGGCAGGATCCTACACCTTC. The full variable domain, completed using reference TRBV18 and TRBJ1-2, is NAGVMQNPRHLVRRRGQEARLRCSPMKGHSHVYWYRQLPEEGLKFMVYLQKENIIDESGMPKERFSAEFPKEGPSILRIQQVVRGDSAAYFCASSPAGSYTFGSGTRLTVV.

This clonotype occurred many times. The chain combines TRBV28 with TRBJ1-6; D might be TRBD1 (5 bases). With 11 bases removed from V and 7 bases from J, the gap between germline ends came to 12 bases. The CDR3 loop spans 12 amino acids. The germline gives CDR1 MDHEN, CDR2 SYDVKM. The CDR3 sequence: CAAGEANSPLHF. In nucleotides, the CDR3 is TGTGCCGCGGGGGAGGCGAATTCACCCCTCCACTTT.

This clonotype was counted at least ten times. The rearrangement links TRBV6-1 to TRBJ1-2, with a possible D match to TRBD1 (5 bases). CDR1 MNHNS and CDR2 SASEGT come from the germline V gene. The V gene lost 6 bases and the J gene lost 8 bases, with 13 bases spanning the gap. The CDR3 has 12 amino acids. The CDR3 nucleotides read TGTGCCAGCAGCCGGGGACTTCAGGGCTACACCTTC. As protein: CASSRGLQGYTF.

This clonotype occurred many times. The chain is built from TRBV7-9 and TRBJ2-7; D may be TRBD1 (6 bases). Germline V lookup: CDR1 SEHNR, CDR2 FQNEAQ (reference sequence). With 5 bases removed from V and 2 bases from J, the gap between germline ends came to 16 bases. There are 15 residues in the CDR3. The CDR3: CASSATGVPPYEQYF. The DNA for the CDR3 is TGTGCCAGCAGCGCGACAGGAGTCCCCCCCTACGAGCAGTACTTC.

The sample holds a few counts of this clonotype. The CDR3 does not close with the conserved phenylalanine or tryptophan, likely indicating a read error. The chain is built from TRBV28 and TRBJ1-2, with TRBD1 matching over 9 bases. Trimming removed 1 base from V and 0 bases from J; junction bases left unmatched: 9. CDR1 is MDHEN, CDR2 SYDVKM, per germline. This CDR3 contains 18 residues. CDR3 residues: CASSLSGTGSLTNYGYTY. CDR3 in DNA: TGTGCCAGCAGTTTATCAGGGACAGGGAGTTTAACTAACTATGGCTACACCTAC.